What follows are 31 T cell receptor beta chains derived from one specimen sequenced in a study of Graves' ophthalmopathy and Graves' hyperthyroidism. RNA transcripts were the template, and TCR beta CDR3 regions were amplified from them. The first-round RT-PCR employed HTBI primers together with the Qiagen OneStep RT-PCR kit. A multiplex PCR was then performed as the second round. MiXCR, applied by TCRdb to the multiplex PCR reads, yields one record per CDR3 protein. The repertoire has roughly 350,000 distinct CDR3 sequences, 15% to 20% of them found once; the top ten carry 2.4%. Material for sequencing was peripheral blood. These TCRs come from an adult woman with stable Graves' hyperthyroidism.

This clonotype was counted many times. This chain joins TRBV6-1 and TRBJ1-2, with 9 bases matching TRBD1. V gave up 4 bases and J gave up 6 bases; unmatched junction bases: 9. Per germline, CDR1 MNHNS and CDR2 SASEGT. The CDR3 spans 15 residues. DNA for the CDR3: TGTGCCAGCAGTGGAACCGGGACAGGGATCGATGGCTACACCTTC. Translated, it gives CASSGTGTGIDGYTF.

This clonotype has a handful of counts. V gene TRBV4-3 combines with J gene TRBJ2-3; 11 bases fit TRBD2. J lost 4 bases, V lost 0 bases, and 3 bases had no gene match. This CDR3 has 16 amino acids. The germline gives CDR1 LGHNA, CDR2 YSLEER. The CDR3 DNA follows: TGCGCCAGCAGCCAAGAGACTAGCGGGAACTCAGATACGCAGTATTTT. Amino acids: CASSQETSGNSDTQYF.

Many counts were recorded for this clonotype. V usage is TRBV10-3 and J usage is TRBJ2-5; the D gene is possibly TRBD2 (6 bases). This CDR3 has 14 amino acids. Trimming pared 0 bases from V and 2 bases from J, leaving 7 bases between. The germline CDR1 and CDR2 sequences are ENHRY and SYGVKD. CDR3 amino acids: CAISESGGQETQYF. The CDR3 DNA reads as TGTGCCATCAGTGAGTCCGGGGGACAAGAGACCCAGTACTTC.

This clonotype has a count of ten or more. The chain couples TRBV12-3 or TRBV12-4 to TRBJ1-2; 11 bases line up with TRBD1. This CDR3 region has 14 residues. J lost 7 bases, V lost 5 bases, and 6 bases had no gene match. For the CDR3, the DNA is TGTGCCAGCAGTAGGACAGGGGGCGTTGGTGGCTACACCTTC. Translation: CASSRTGGVGGYTF.

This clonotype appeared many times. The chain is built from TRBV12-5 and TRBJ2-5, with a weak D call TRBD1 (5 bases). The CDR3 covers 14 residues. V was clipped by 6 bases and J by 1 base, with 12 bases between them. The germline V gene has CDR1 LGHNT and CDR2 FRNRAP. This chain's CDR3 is CASGRPDSQETQYF. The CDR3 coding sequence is TGTGCTAGTGGCCGGCCTGACAGCCAAGAGACCCAGTACTTC.

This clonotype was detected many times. CDR3 nucleotides: TGTGCCAGCAGTCCACGGGCTGATGATCAGCCCCAGCATTTT. Translated: CASSPRADDQPQHF. V and J are TRBV28 and TRBJ1-5; the D is unclear. V lost 5 bases, J lost 5 bases, and 13 bases lay in between. The CDR3 sequence is 14 residues long. Germline values: CDR1 MDHEN, CDR2 SYDVKM.

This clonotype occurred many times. As DNA, the CDR3 is TGTGCCAGCAACCCGACAGGCCCCACTGAAGCTTTCTTT. Residues: CASNPTGPTEAFF. The chain joins TRBV6-1 to TRBJ1-1; perhaps TRBD1 as D (6 bases). Germline V gene sequence: CDR1 MNHNS, CDR2 SASEGT. The CDR3 consists of 13 residues. V lost 7 bases and J lost 4, with 13 bases in between.

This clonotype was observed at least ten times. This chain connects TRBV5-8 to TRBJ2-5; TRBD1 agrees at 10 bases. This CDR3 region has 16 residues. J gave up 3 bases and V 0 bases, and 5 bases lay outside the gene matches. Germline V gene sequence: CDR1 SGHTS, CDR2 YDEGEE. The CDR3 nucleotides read TGTGCCAGCAGCTTGGCAGTCGGGACAGGGGAAGAGACCCAGTACTTC. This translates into CASSLAVGTGEETQYF.

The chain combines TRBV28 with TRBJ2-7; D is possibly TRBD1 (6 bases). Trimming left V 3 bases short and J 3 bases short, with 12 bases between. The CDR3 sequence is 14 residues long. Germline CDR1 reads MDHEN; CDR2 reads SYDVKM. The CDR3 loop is CASSFRDTNYEQYF. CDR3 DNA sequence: TGTGCCAGCAGTTTCCGGGACACGAACTACGAGCAGTACTTC.

In nucleotides, the CDR3 is TGTGCCAGCAGTCCCCATGACAGTCGGAATTCACCCCTCCACTTT. Translated, it gives CASSPHDSRNSPLHF. The chain has TRBV27 and TRBJ1-6; D possibly corresponds to TRBD1 (5 bases). V was clipped by 5 bases and J by 7 bases, with 15 bases between them. Germline V gene sequence: CDR1 MNHEY, CDR2 SMNVEV (reference sequence). The CDR3 length is 15 residues.

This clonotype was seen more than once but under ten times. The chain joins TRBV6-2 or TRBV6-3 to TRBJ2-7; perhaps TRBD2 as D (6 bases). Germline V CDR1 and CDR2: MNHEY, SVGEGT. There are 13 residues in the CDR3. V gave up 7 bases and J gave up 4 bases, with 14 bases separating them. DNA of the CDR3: TGTGCCAGCACCTTAGTCGGGACTTACGAGCAGTACTTC. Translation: CASTLVGTYEQYF.

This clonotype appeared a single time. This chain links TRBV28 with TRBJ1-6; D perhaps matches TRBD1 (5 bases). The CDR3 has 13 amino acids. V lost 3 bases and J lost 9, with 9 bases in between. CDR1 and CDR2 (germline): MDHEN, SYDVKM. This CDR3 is CASSFARASPLHF. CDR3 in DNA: TGTGCCAGCAGTTTTGCCAGGGCTTCACCCCTCCACTTT.

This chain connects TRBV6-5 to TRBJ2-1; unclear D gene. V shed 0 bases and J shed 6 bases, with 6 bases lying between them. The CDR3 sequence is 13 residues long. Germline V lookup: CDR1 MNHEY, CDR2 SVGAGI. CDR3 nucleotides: TGTGCCAGCAGTTACTCGCTCCGCAATGAGCAGTTCTTC. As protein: CASSYSLRNEQFF.

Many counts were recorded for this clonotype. The CDR3 DNA is TGTGCCAGCACCCCCGCAGGGGCGGACCAGCCCCAGCATTTT. Translated, it gives CASTPAGADQPQHF. The chain uses TRBV28 and TRBJ1-5; D is possibly TRBD1 (6 bases). V was clipped by 7 bases and J by 7 bases, with 17 bases between them. CDR1 is MDHEN, CDR2 SYDVKM, per germline. This CDR3 has 14 residues.

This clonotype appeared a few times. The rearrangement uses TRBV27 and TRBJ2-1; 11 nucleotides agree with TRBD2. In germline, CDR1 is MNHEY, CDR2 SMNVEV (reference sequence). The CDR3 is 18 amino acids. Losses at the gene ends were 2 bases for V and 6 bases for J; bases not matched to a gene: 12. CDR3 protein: CASSLQDRTSGRINEQFF. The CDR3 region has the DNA TGTGCCAGCAGTTTACAAGACCGGACTAGCGGGCGAATCAATGAGCAGTTCTTC.

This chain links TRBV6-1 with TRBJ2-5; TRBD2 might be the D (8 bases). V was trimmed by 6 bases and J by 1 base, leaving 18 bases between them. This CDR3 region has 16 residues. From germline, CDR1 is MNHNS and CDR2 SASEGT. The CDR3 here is CASSLQGLAGQETQYF. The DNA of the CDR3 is TGTGCCAGCAGCCTACAGGGGCTAGCGGGCCAAGAGACCCAGTACTTC.

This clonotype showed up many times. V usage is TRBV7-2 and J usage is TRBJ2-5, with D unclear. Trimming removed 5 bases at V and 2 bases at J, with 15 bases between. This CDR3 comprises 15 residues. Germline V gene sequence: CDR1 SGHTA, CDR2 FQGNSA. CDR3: CASSLAGRRQETQYF. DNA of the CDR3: TGTGCCAGCAGCCTTGCCGGCAGGAGACAAGAGACCCAGTACTTC.

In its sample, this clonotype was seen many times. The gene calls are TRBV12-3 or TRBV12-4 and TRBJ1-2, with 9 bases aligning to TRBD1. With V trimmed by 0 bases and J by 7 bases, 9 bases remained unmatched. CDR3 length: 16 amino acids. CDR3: CASSLASGQGRFGYTF. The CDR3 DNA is TGTGCCAGCAGTTTAGCTTCCGGACAGGGGAGGTTTGGCTACACCTTC.

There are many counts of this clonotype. CDR3 loop: CASNRQGVDTEAFF. DNA for the CDR3: TGTGCCAGCAACCGACAGGGTGTGGACACTGAAGCTTTCTTT. The rearrangement joins TRBV13 to TRBJ1-1, with 7 bases fitting TRBD1. The J segment lost 3 bases and the V segment lost 7 bases, leaving 8 bases of the junction unmatched. The CDR3 spans 14 residues. The germline CDR1 and CDR2 sequences are PRHDT and FYEKMQ (reference sequence). Full variable domain (missing parts from reference TRBV13 and TRBJ1-1): AAGVIQSPRHLIKEKRETATLKCYPIPRHDTVYWYQQGPGQDPQFLISFYEKMQSDKGSIPDRFSAQQFSDYHSELNMSSLELGDSALYFCASNRQGVDTEAFFGQGTRLTVV.

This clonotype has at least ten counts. CDR3 in DNA: TGTGCTAGCGCGCGGGAGGCCGTCGGAGAGCAGTACTTC. Translating it yields CASAREAVGEQYF. The chain links TRBV7-7 to TRBJ2-7; 8 bases agree with TRBD2. The CDR3 contains 13 residues. Looked up from germline, CDR1 is SSHAT and CDR2 is FNYEAQ (reference sequence).

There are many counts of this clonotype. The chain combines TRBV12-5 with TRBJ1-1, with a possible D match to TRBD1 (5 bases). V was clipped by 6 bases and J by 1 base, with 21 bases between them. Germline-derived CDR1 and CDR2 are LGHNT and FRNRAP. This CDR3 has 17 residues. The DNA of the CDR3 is TGTGCTAGTGGCCGACCCCGGGGCACAGCTTCGAACACTGAAGCTTTCTTT. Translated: CASGRPRGTASNTEAFF.

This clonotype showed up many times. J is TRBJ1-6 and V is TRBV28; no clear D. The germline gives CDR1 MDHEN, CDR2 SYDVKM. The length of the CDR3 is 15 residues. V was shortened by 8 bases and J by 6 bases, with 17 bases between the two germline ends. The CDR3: CASDRSGRPNSPLHF. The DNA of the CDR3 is TGTGCCAGCGATCGGTCGGGAAGGCCTAATTCACCCCTCCACTTT.

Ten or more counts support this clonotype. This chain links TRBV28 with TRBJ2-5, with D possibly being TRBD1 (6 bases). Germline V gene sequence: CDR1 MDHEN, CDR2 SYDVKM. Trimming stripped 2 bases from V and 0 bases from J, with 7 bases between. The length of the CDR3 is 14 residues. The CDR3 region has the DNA TGTGCCAGCAGTTTAGGGACAAACCAAGAGACCCAGTACTTC. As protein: CASSLGTNQETQYF.

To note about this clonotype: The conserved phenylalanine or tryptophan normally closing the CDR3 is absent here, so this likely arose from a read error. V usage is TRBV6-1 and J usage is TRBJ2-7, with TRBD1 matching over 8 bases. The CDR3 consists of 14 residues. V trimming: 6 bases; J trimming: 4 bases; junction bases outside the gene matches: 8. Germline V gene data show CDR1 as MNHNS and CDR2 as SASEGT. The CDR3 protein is CASSAQGARYEQYC. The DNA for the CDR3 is TGTGCCAGCAGCGCTCAGGGGGCGCGTTACGAGCAGTACTGC.

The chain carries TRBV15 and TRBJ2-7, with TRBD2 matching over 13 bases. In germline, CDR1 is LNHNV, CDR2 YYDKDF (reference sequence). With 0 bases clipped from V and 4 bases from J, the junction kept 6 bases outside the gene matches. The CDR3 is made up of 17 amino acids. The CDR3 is CATSRDRLAGGSYEQYF. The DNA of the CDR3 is TGTGCCACCAGCAGAGACCGACTAGCGGGAGGATCATACGAGCAGTACTTC.

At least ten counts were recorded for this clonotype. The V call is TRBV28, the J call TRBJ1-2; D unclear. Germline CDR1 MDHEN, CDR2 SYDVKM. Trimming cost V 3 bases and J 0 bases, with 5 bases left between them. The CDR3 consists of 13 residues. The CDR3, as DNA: TGTGCCAGCAGTTTTGCGGCTAACTATGGCTACACCTTC. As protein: CASSFAANYGYTF.

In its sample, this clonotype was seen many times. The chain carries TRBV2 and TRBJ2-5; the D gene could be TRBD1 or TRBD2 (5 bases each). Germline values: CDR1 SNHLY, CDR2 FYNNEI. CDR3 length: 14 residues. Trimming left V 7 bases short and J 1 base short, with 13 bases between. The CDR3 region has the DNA TGTGCCAGCACCTGGAGGCAGGGCCAAGAGACCCAGTACTTC. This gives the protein CASTWRQGQETQYF.

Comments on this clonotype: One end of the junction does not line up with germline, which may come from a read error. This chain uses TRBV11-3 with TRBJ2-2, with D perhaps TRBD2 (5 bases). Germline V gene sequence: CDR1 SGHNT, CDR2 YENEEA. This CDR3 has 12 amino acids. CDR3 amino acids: CASSTDTGELCF. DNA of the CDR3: TGTGCCAGCAGTACAGACACCGGGGAGCTGTGTTTT.

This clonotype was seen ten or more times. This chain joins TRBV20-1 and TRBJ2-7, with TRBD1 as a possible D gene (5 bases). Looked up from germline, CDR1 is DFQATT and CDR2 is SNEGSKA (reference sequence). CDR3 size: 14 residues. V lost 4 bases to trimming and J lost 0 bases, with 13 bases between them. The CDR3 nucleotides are TGCAGTGCTAAAAGACAGCAAAGCTCCTACGAGCAGTACTTC. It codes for CSAKRQQSSYEQYF.

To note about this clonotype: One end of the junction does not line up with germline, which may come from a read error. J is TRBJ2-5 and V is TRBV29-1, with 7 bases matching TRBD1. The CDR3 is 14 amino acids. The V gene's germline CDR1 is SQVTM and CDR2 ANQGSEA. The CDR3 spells CSALTPDDRVGLFF. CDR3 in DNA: TGCAGCGCTTTGACCCCCGACGACAGGGTCGGGTTGTTCTTC.

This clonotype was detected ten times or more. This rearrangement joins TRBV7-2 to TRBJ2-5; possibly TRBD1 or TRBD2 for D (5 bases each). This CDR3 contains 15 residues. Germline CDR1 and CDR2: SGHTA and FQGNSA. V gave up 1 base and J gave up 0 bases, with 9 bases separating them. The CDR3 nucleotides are TGTGCCAGCAGCTTAGTTGGGGGATACCAAGAGACCCAGTACTTC. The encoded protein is CASSLVGGYQETQYF.